This TCR beta chain stems from a study of radiation and T cells in renal cell carcinoma. A note on this clone: Antigen unknown.

Only in-frame clones appear in the TCRdb table, and some are missing; sequencing was by immunoSEQ multiplex PCR. Here the sample spans 150,000 or so clones, about 88% being singletons. Germline CDR1 is SGDLS and CDR2 is YYNGEE. The V and J ends lost 2 bases and 0 bases respectively, with 14 bases between them. The CDR3 is 16 amino acids. Study observations and caveats: Top tumor clonotypes rose in blood 2 weeks post-radiation, then contracted.

As to time point: baseline pretreatment blood. The treatment denotes: 15 Gy SBRT to primary tumor, nephrectomy 4 weeks later. Sequenced material: blood, taken from a patient whose treatment included radiotherapy and nephrectomy. The chain combines TRBV9 with TRBJ1-1, with D perhaps TRBD1 (5 bases). The TCR was taken from a woman in her 70s with renal cell carcinoma. The CDR3 DNA follows: TGTGCCAGCAGCGTTTCAGGGACTTTCATGAACACTGAAGCTTTCTTT. The encoded protein is CASSVSGTFMNTEAFF.